Below are 8 T cell receptor beta chains sequenced from a single sample in a study of blood T cell repertoires in COVID-19. The data were produced by immunoSEQ multiplex PCR, yet TCRdb's version contains in-frame clones alone and is incomplete. Here the sample spans roughly 31,000 clones, roughly nine tenths being singletons. The sequenced sample consisted of peripheral blood. Receptors originate from an elderly man with acute or convalescent COVID-19.

The chain employs TRBV3-1 (or the pseudogene TRBV3-2) and TRBJ1-2, with 7 bases matching TRBD1. Trimming took 2 bases from V and 6 from J; bases not matched to a gene: 3. The germline V gene has CDR1 LGHDT and CDR2 YNNKEL (reference sequence). This CDR3 has 13 amino acids. The CDR3 protein is CASSQRQGHGYTF. CDR3 DNA sequence: TGTGCCAGCAGCCAACGACAGGGTCATGGCTACACCTTC.

This clone is a singleton in its sample. The genes are TRBV28 and TRBJ1-5; D is possibly TRBD1 (5 bases). The ends were cut back, 8 bases at V and 6 bases at J, with 11 bases in the middle. This CDR3 is built from 12 residues. Germline loops: CDR1 MDHEN, CDR2 SYDVKM. The CDR3: CASREGIQPQHF. As DNA, the CDR3 is TGTGCCAGCCGGGAGGGGATTCAGCCCCAGCATTTT.

The J gene is TRBJ1-2, the V gene TRBV28, with 8 bases aligning to TRBD1. Trimming at V came to 4 bases and at J to 5 bases, leaving 9 bases not matched to a gene. Germline V CDR1 and CDR2: MDHEN, SYDVKM. The CDR3 has 15 amino acids. The CDR3 region has the DNA TGTGCCAGCAGTTCCCCGCCAGGGGGCAATTATGGCTACACCTTC. It specifies CASSSPPGGNYGYTF.

CDR3 coding DNA: TGTGCCAGCAGCCCCGCGACTAGCGGGGGAAGAGATACGCAGTATTTT. Its translation is CASSPATSGGRDTQYF. The rearrangement links TRBV5-4 to TRBJ2-3, with 12 positions matching TRBD2. The J segment lost 5 bases and the V segment lost 4 bases, leaving 8 bases of the junction unmatched. CDR3 length equals 16 residues. Germline CDR1 reads SGHNT; CDR2 reads YYREEE (reference sequence).

The genes are TRBV21-1 and TRBJ1-2; the DNA was not compared with TRBD1, the D call given in the table. TRBV21-1 is a known pseudogene. The CDR3 has 13 residues. The CDR3 DNA sequence: TGTGCCAGCAGCTCAGGGAAAGGGAAGGTCTACACCTTC. Amino acid sequence: CASSSGKGKVYTF.

The rearrangement uses TRBV14 and TRBJ1-2; D remains ambiguous. V gave up 5 bases and J gave up 4 bases, with 11 bases separating them. Germline values: CDR1 SGHDN, CDR2 FVKESK. The length of the CDR3 is 13 residues. The CDR3 nucleotides are TGTGCCAGCAGCTCCCCCCGTAGCTATGGCTACACCTTC. Translated: CASSSPRSYGYTF.

The chain links TRBV18 to TRBJ1-1; D gene uncertain. The V gene's germline CDR1 is KGHSH and CDR2 LQKENI. V lost 5 bases, J lost 1 base, and 8 bases lay in between. This CDR3 contains 13 residues. The CDR3 protein is CASSTGRNTEAFF. The CDR3 coding sequence is TGTGCCAGCTCAACCGGGAGGAACACTGAAGCTTTCTTT.

This chain links TRBV18 with TRBJ1-4; TRBD1 might be the D (5 bases). The CDR3 covers 12 residues. The germline CDR1 and CDR2 sequences are KGHSH and LQKENI. V lost 2 bases, J lost 12 bases, and 10 bases lay in between. DNA of the CDR3: TGTGCCAGCTCACCAACCCTCAGGGAACTGTTTTTT. Translation gives CASSPTLRELFF.